This T cell receptor beta chain was captured by sequencing in a study of T-cell memory formation after mild COVID-19. Turning to the study itself: The two donors had largely donor-specific TCR clusters.

In this sample, this clonotype turned up a few times. Antigen unknown. The CDR3 consists of 12 residues. V lost 1 base, J lost 5 bases, and 5 bases lay in between. The germline V gene has CDR1 SGHVS and CDR2 FQNEAQ. MiXCR was run by TCRdb on the 5' RACE reads, yielding one entry per CDR3 protein. This sample has hundreds of thousands of distinct CDR3 sequences, with 20% to 25% found just once. Study results and limitations: SARS-CoV-2 specificity was not confirmed for second-wave clones peaking on day 37.

The receptor's source is an adult woman who had mild COVID-19 (a few samples of this study predate the infection). Cell type and time point are not known. The sequenced material came from PBMCs or a T cell subset sorted from them (not recorded which). This rearrangement joins TRBV7-8 to TRBJ1-1; no firm D call. The CDR3 nucleotides are TGTGCCAGCAGCTTAGTGGTTACTGAAGCTTTCTTT. This gives the protein CASSLVVTEAFF.